Included here is one TCR beta chain sequence, with context. Its antigen remains unidentified. Time point specified: sample taken at primary tumor resection. Sequencing covered unsorted whole RNA taken from tumor, nontumor lung or frozen PBMC. This sample is part of a study of spatial heterogeneity in lung cancer. Every TCR cDNA molecule carried a tag that served as a unique molecular identifier. TCRdb fed the 5' RACE reads into MiXCR, producing one record per CDR3 protein. The data contain several thousand distinct CDR3 sequences, around 11% of them seen just once; the ten biggest clones take up 20% to 25%. V was clipped by 0 bases and J by 6 bases, with 17 bases between them. This CDR3 spans 16 amino acids. The germline V gene has CDR1 DFQATT and CDR2 SNEGSKA (reference sequence). Findings of the study overall: Intratumoral expanded alpha and beta TCR counts were found to track tumor mutation counts.

This material consisted of lung tumor tissue, taken at surgery. V and J are TRBV20-1 and TRBJ2-2; the D call may be TRBD1 or TRBD2 (5 bases each). The TCR originated in a male donor with early-stage non-small cell lung cancer. The CDR3 reads CSARDEGRGPAGELFF. The CDR3 DNA reads TGCAGTGCTAGAGATGAGGGGAGAGGGCCTGCCGGGGAGCTGTTTTTT.